The 17 T cell receptor beta chains given below trace back to one sample, sequenced in a study of T cells after yellow fever vaccination. TCRdb redid the calling of the 5' RACE reads with MiXCR, one entry per CDR3 protein. Here the sample spans approximately 160,000 distinct CDR3 sequences, roughly 8.8% being singletons. Sequencing used CD8+ T cells sorted from PBMCs, obtained 45 days after the yellow fever booster vaccination. The receptor set was obtained from a man younger than 35 who received the YFV17D yellow fever vaccine.

This clonotype has only a few counts. This rearrangement joins TRBV2 to TRBJ1-4; TRBD1 is a possible D gene (6 bases). CDR1 SNHLY and CDR2 FYNNEI come from the germline V gene. The CDR3 is 18 residues long. The V end lost 7 bases, the J end lost 0 bases, and 21 bases lay between the germline ends. CDR3 in amino acids: CASMGHPSYLATNEKLFF. In DNA form, the CDR3 reads TGTGCCAGCATGGGACATCCTTCTTATCTCGCAACTAATGAAAAACTGTTTTTT.

The CDR3 DNA follows: TGTGCCAGCAGCCCCCGCGGGACATGGAACACCGGGGAGCTGTTTTTT. Amino acids: CASSPRGTWNTGELFF. The J gene is TRBJ2-2, the V gene TRBV3-1; D may correspond to TRBD1 or TRBD2 (6 bases each). CDR3 length: 16 amino acids. Trimming removed 4 bases from V and 1 base from J, with 13 bases in between. The germline gives CDR1 LGHDT, CDR2 YNNKEL (reference sequence).

This clonotype was found a few times. This sequence joins TRBV11-2 and TRBJ2-5; no clear D. CDR3 length: 14 residues. Trimming stripped 1 base from V and 4 bases from J, with 10 bases between. The germline gives CDR1 SGHAT, CDR2 FQNNGV. CDR3 DNA: TGTGCCAGCAGCTTAGTACCCGGCCGAGAGACCCAGTACTTC. Protein: CASSLVPGRETQYF.

This clonotype occurred a few times. The CDR3 nucleotides read TGTGCCAGCAGCTGGGGACAGGGGTTTAGTTATGGCTACACCTTC. It translates to CASSWGQGFSYGYTF. The chain couples TRBV5-4 to TRBJ1-2; 10 nucleotides agree with TRBD1. This CDR3 has 15 residues. With 3 bases clipped from V and 5 bases from J, the junction kept 7 bases outside the gene matches. Germline CDR1 SGHNT, CDR2 YYREEE (reference sequence).

This clonotype has at least ten counts. The CDR3: CASSFPTGELFF. The CDR3 coding sequence is TGTGCCAGCAGTTTCCCCACCGGGGAGCTGTTTTTT. The chain joins TRBV12-3 or TRBV12-4 to TRBJ2-2; no firm D call. This CDR3 has 12 amino acids. Trimming pared 3 bases from V and 4 bases from J, leaving 3 bases between.

This clonotype was detected only a few times. J is TRBJ2-3 and V is TRBV6-2 or TRBV6-3; 7 bases map to TRBD2. Germline V gives CDR1 MNHEY, CDR2 SVGEGT. CDR3 length: 17 residues. V lost 1 base to trimming and J lost 3 bases; unmatched junction nucleotides: 10. CDR3 DNA sequence: TGTGCCAGCAGTTACTTGGCGACTAGCCTCGATACAGATACGCAGTATTTT. Its translation is CASSYLATSLDTDTQYF.

This chain joins TRBV28 and TRBJ2-7; no definite D call. Germline V lookup: CDR1 MDHEN, CDR2 SYDVKM. The CDR3 sequence is 12 residues long. Trimming cost V 3 bases and J 2 bases, with 5 bases left between them. The CDR3 coding sequence is TGTGCCAGCAGTTTTCTCACCTACGAGCAGTACTTC. Residues: CASSFLTYEQYF.

The rearrangement uses TRBV4-3 and TRBJ1-1, with 10 bases that match TRBD1. V trimming: 0 bases; J trimming: 3 bases; junction bases outside the gene matches: 10. Per germline, CDR1 LGHNA and CDR2 YSLEER. CDR3 length: 18 residues. The CDR3 sequence is CASSQDKGVGQGDTEAFF. The CDR3 DNA sequence: TGCGCCAGCAGCCAAGATAAAGGGGTCGGACAGGGGGACACTGAAGCTTTCTTT.

The gene calls are TRBV6-1 and TRBJ1-1; 7 bases align to TRBD1. Germline V gives CDR1 MNHNS, CDR2 SASEGT. Losses at the gene ends were 11 bases for V and 6 bases for J; bases not matched to a gene: 9. This CDR3 comprises 12 residues. The CDR3 loop reads CAGHGQGAEAFF. The CDR3 coding sequence is TGTGCCGGACACGGGCAGGGGGCTGAAGCTTTCTTT.

This clonotype was counted between two and nine times. V usage is TRBV20-1 and J usage is TRBJ2-5; 8 nucleotides line up with TRBD2. The ends lost 6 bases at V and 5 bases at J; junction bases unmatched: 8. Germline V gives CDR1 DFQATT, CDR2 SNEGSKA (reference sequence). CDR3 size: 13 residues. As DNA, the CDR3 is TGCAGTGCGGACGGGGGGGCGGGCGAGACCCAGTACTTC. Protein: CSADGGAGETQYF.

In this sample, this clonotype turned up a few times. This chain uses TRBV5-4 with TRBJ2-7, with D unresolved. The CDR3 length is 14 residues. From germline, CDR1 is SGHNT and CDR2 YYREEE (reference sequence). The V gene lost 3 bases and the J gene lost 2 bases, with 12 bases spanning the gap. This CDR3 is CASSSQQKTYEQYF. CDR3 coding DNA: TGTGCCAGCAGCTCCCAGCAGAAAACCTACGAGCAGTACTTC. The entire variable domain, with the rest obtained from reference TRBV5-4 and TRBJ2-7, is as follows: ETGVTQSPTHLIKTRGQQVTLRCSSQSGHNTVSWYQQALGQGPQFIFQYYREEENGRGNFPPRFSGLQFPNYSSELNVNALELDDSALYLCASSSQQKTYEQYFGPGTRLTVT.

The table lists this clonotype with a few counts. DNA for the CDR3: TGCGCCAGCAGCTCGACGTTTGAAACAGGGGACACAGATACGCAGTATTTT. As protein: CASSSTFETGDTDTQYF. V gene TRBV5-1 combines with J gene TRBJ2-3; TRBD1 agrees at 7 bases. Trimming at V came to 3 bases and at J to 2 bases, leaving 12 bases not matched to a gene. The germline gives CDR1 SGHRS, CDR2 YFSETQ. The CDR3 runs 17 residues.

The sample holds many counts of this clonotype. The CDR3 DNA reads TGTGCCAGCAGTTTGGTCAACCGGGACCCGACCTACGAGCAGTACTTC. Amino acid sequence: CASSLVNRDPTYEQYF. This chain uses TRBV12-3 or TRBV12-4 with TRBJ2-7, with D tentatively TRBD1 or TRBD2 (5 bases each). V was clipped by 3 bases and J by 2 bases, with 17 bases between them. The CDR3 runs 16 residues.

The chain combines TRBV5-1 with TRBJ2-5; D is tentatively TRBD1 or TRBD2 (6 bases each). The CDR3 sequence is 17 residues long. V was trimmed by 0 bases and J by 4 bases, leaving 19 bases between them. Germline assignment: CDR1 SGHRS and CDR2 YFSETQ. CDR3: CASSLARLGGAGETQYF. The CDR3 DNA reads as TGCGCCAGCAGCTTGGCCCGATTGGGGGGCGCGGGAGAGACCCAGTACTTC.

This chain uses TRBV6-2 or TRBV6-3 with TRBJ2-1, with 13 positions matching TRBD2. Germline loops: CDR1 MNHEY, CDR2 SVGEGT. V trimming: 5 bases; J trimming: 6 bases; junction bases outside the gene matches: 7. The CDR3 extends over 16 amino acids. The CDR3 DNA is TGTGCCAGCAGTCCCAGACTAGCGGGGGGCATCAATGAGCAGTTCTTC. The encoded protein is CASSPRLAGGINEQFF.

This clonotype showed up just a few times. The chain is built from TRBV5-6 and TRBJ2-2; D perhaps matches TRBD1 (6 bases). The CDR3 consists of 12 residues. From germline, CDR1 is SGHDT and CDR2 YYEEEE. Trimming stripped 2 bases from V and 9 bases from J, with 8 bases between. The CDR3 nucleotides are TGTGCCAGCAGCTTCCGGGACAGGGAGCTGTTTTTT. It yields the protein CASSFRDRELFF.

The CDR3, as DNA: TGCGCCAGCAGCCCCCGGTCCGGCCGGGAGCAAGAGACCCAGTACTTC. Translating gives CASSPRSGREQETQYF. The rearrangement uses TRBV5-1 and TRBJ2-5; weak D call: TRBD2 (6 bases). Germline-derived CDR1 and CDR2 are SGHRS and YFSETQ. The length of the CDR3 is 16 residues. Trimming took off 4 bases at V and 2 bases at J, with 18 bases between the two ends.